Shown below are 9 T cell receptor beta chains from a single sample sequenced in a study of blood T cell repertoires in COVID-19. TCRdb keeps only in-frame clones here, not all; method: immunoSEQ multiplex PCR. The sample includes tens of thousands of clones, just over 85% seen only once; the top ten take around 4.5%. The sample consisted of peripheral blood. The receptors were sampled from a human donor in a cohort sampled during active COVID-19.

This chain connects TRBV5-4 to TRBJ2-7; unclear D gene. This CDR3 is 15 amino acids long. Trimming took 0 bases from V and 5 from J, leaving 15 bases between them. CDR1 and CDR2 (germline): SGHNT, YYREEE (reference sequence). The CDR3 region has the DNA TGTGCCAGCAGCTTGGACATCACCGCCGCCCACGAGCAGTACTTC. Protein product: CASSLDITAAHEQYF.

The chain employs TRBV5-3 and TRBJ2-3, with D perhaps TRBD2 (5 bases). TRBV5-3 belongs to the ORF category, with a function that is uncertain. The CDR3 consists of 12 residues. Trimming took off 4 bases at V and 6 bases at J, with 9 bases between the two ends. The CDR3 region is CARSPRGDTQYF. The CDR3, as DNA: TGTGCCAGAAGCCCACGCGGGGATACGCAGTATTTT.

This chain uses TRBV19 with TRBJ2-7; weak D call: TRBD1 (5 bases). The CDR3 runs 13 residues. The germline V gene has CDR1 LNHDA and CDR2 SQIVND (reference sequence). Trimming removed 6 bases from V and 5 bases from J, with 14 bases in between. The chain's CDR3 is CASSGQGLNEQYF. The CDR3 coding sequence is TGTGCCAGTAGCGGTCAGGGCCTGAACGAGCAGTACTTC. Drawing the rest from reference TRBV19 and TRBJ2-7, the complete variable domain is DGGITQSPKYLFRKEGQNVTLSCEQNLNHDAMYWYRQDPGQGLRLIYYSQIVNDFQKGDIAEGYSVSREKKESFPLTVTSAQKNPTAFYLCASSGQGLNEQYFGPGTRLTVT.

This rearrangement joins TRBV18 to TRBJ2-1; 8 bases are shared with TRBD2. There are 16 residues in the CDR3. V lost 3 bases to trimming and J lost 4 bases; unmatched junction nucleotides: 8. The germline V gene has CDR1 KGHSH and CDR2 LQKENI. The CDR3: CASSPPGGLGYNEQFF. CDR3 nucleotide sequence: TGTGCCAGCTCACCGCCGGGAGGGTTGGGGTACAATGAGCAGTTCTTC.

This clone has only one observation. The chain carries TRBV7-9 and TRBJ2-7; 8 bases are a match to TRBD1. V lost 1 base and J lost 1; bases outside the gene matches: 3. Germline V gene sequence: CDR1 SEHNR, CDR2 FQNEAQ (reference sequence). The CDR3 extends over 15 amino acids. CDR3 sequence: CASSLGTGKSYEQYF. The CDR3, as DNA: TGTGCCAGCAGCTTAGGGACAGGGAAGTCCTACGAGCAGTACTTC.

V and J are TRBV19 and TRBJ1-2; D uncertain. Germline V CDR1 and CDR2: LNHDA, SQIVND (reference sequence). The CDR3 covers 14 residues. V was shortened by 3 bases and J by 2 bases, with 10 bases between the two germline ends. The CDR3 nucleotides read TGTGCCAGTAGTATCAGTAATACGAACTATGGCTACACCTTC. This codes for CASSISNTNYGYTF.

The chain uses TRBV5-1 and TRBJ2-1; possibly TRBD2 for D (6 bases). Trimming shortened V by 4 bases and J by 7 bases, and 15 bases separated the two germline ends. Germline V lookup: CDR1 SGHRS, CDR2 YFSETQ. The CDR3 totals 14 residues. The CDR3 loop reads CASSPRGGSNEQFF. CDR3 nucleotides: TGCGCCAGCAGCCCCCGTGGGGGGTCGAATGAGCAGTTCTTC.

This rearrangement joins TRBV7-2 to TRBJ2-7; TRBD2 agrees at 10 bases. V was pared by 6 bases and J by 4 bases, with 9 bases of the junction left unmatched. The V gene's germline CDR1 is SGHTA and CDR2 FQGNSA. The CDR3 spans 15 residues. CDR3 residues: CASSYQRGGQYEQYF. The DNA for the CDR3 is TGTGCCAGCAGTTACCAGCGGGGGGGTCAATACGAGCAGTACTTC. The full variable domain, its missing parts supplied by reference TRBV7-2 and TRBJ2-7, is GAGVSQSPSNKVTEKGKDVELRCDPISGHTALYWYRQSLGQGLEFLIYFQGNSAPDKSGLPSDRFSAERTGGSVSTLTIQRTQQEDSAVYLCASSYQRGGQYEQYFGPGTRLTVT.

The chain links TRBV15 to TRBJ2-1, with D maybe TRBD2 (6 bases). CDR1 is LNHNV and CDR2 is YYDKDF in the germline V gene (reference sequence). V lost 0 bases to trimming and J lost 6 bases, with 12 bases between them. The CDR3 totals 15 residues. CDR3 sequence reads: CATSRDLLARNEQFF. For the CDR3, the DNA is TGTGCCACCAGCAGAGATCTCCTAGCGCGCAATGAGCAGTTCTTC.